The present TCR beta chain was sequenced within a study of blood T cell repertoires in COVID-19. The CDR3 totals 14 residues. After removal of 3 bases from V and 7 bases from J, the junction contained 6 bases not matched to a gene. The germline gives CDR1 SEHNR, CDR2 FQNEAQ (reference sequence). TCRdb's copy holds only in-frame clones and misses some; the assay was immunoSEQ multiplex PCR. The table records roughly 400,000 clones, approximately 87% of them present only once. The sequence derives from a woman between 50 and 59 years old who had recovered from COVID-19. This sequence joins TRBV7-9 and TRBJ1-1; 9 bases align to TRBD1. Sequences were obtained from PBMCs or T cells enriched from blood (not recorded which). DNA for the CDR3: TGTGCCAGCAGCTTTACACAGGGGGCCGGTGAAGCTTTCTTT. It encodes CASSFTQGAGEAFF. The variable domain in full, completed from reference TRBV7-9 and TRBJ1-1, reads DTGVSQNPRHKITKRGQNVTFRCDPISEHNRLYWYRQTLGQGPEFLTYFQNEAQLEKSRLLSDRFSAERPKGSFSTLEIQRTEQGDSAMYLCASSFTQGAGEAFFGQGTRLTVV.